Shown below are 21 T cell receptor beta chains from a single sample sequenced in a study of blood T cell repertoires in COVID-19. TCRdb's table, derived via immunoSEQ multiplex PCR, lists solely in-frame clones and lacks some. The data show around 200,000 clones, around nine tenths seen once. The source material was peripheral blood. These receptors originate from a man in his late teens or twenties with active or convalescent COVID-19.

The chain is built from TRBV28 and TRBJ1-1; 8 positions agree with TRBD1. V shed 1 base and J 7 bases; nucleotides not matched to a gene: 5. The V gene's germline CDR1 is MDHEN and CDR2 SYDVKM. The CDR3 sequence is 14 residues long. DNA for the CDR3: TGTGCCAGCAGTTTATACAGACAGGGGCTTGAAGCTTTCTTT. Translating gives CASSLYRQGLEAFF.

This chain connects TRBV18 to TRBJ2-1, with TRBD1 matching over 9 bases. The CDR3 sequence is 16 residues long. V trimming: 5 bases; J trimming: 4 bases; junction bases outside the gene matches: 9. In germline, CDR1 is KGHSH, CDR2 LQKENI. CDR3 sequence reads: CASSGNSGTGYNEQFF. CDR3 nucleotides: TGTGCCAGCTCAGGAAACTCCGGGACAGGGTACAATGAGCAGTTCTTC.

This clone was detected a few times. The chain uses TRBV19 and TRBJ1-5; perhaps TRBD1 as D (5 bases). The CDR3 runs to 14 residues. V was shortened by 2 bases and J by 6 bases, with 11 bases between the two germline ends. Germline V lookup: CDR1 LNHDA, CDR2 SQIVND (reference sequence). CDR3: CASSIRREAQPQHF. The CDR3 DNA sequence: TGTGCCAGTAGTATACGCAGGGAAGCTCAGCCCCAGCATTTT.

The rearrangement uses TRBV11-1 and TRBJ2-1; perhaps TRBD2 as D (5 bases). The CDR3 sequence is 14 residues long. Trimming pared 5 bases from V and 12 bases from J, leaving 20 bases between. Germline values: CDR1 SGHAT, CDR2 FQDESV (reference sequence). CDR3 loop: CASSLPQLEPSQFF. CDR3 DNA: TGTGCCAGCAGCCTCCCCCAACTAGAGCCATCGCAGTTCTTC.

The table lists this clone with a few counts. This sequence joins TRBV5-6 and TRBJ2-2, with 8 bases fitting TRBD1. J was trimmed by 7 bases and V by 1 base; bases with no gene match: 12. The CDR3 is 17 residues long. Germline CDR1 reads SGHDT; CDR2 reads YYEEEE. This CDR3 is CASSLSRTGQMFGELFF. The CDR3 coding sequence is TGTGCCAGCAGCTTGTCCCGGACAGGGCAAATGTTCGGGGAGCTGTTTTTT.

V and J are TRBV20-1 and TRBJ2-1; the D gene is possibly TRBD2 (6 bases). Trimming took off 5 bases at V and 9 bases at J, with 11 bases between the two ends. Germline loops: CDR1 DFQATT, CDR2 SNEGSKA (reference sequence). The length of the CDR3 is 11 residues. CDR3 region: CSAPTRFEQFF. In nucleotides, the CDR3 is TGCAGTGCTCCGACTAGATTTGAGCAGTTCTTC.

This clone appeared once. The V and J genes are TRBV7-9 and TRBJ1-2; 7 positions match TRBD1. CDR1 is SEHNR and CDR2 is FQNEAQ in the germline V gene (reference sequence). This CDR3 is built from 15 residues. Trimming removed 4 bases from V and 2 bases from J; junction bases left unmatched: 7. CDR3: CASSSILGQNYGYTF. CDR3 sequence (DNA): TGTGCCAGCAGCTCCATCCTGGGACAGAACTATGGCTACACCTTC.

The rearrangement links TRBV9 to TRBJ2-1, with a possible D match to TRBD2 (5 bases). Trimming shortened V by 0 bases and J by 2 bases, and 9 bases separated the two germline ends. Germline V lookup: CDR1 SGDLS, CDR2 YYNGEE. The CDR3 covers 15 residues. CDR3 sequence (DNA): TGTGCCAGCAGCGTAGACGGGAACCCCTACAATGAGCAGTTCTTC. Protein sequence: CASSVDGNPYNEQFF.

The rearrangement joins TRBV10-3 to TRBJ1-2; no clear D. V was shortened by 2 bases and J by 4 bases, with 11 bases between the two germline ends. Germline-derived CDR1 and CDR2 are ENHRY and SYGVKD. CDR3 length equals 14 residues. Here the CDR3 reads CAISEPRESYGYTF. The CDR3, as DNA: TGTGCCATCAGTGAGCCGCGGGAGTCCTATGGCTACACCTTC.

This sequence joins TRBV6-2 or TRBV6-3 and TRBJ2-6; no reliable D call. The CDR3 is 14 amino acids. Deletions cut 4 bases from V and 1 base from J, with 5 bases between. The germline V gene has CDR1 MNHEY and CDR2 SVGEGT. The CDR3 DNA sequence: TGTGCCAGCAGTTTACTATCTGGGGCCAACGTCCTGACTTTC. Its translation: CASSLLSGANVLTF.

The V call is TRBV29-1, the J call TRBJ2-5, with TRBD2 identical over 8 bases. Trimming removed 7 bases from V and 2 bases from J; junction bases left unmatched: 3. Looked up from germline, CDR1 is SQVTM and CDR2 is ANQGSEA. CDR3 length equals 12 residues. The CDR3 nucleotides read TGCAGCGCAAAGCGGGGGCAAGAGACCCAGTACTTC. Protein sequence: CSAKRGQETQYF.

As to this clone: The DNA is left out, because the CDR3 cannot be placed on it with certainty; the CDR3 is given as TCRdb lists it. CDR3 in amino acids: CASSLFGAGERGNSPLHF. J is TRBJ1-6 and V is TRBV28. The CDR3 contains 18 residues when both ends are counted. Germline assignment: CDR1 MDHEN and CDR2 SYDVKM.

This chain links TRBV6-2 or TRBV6-3 with TRBJ2-1; 8 bases are a match to TRBD2. The V gene's germline CDR1 is MNHEY and CDR2 SVGEGT. Trimming at V came to 5 bases and at J to 6 bases, leaving 9 bases not matched to a gene. The CDR3 runs to 15 residues. CDR3 nucleotide sequence: TGTGCCAGCAGTGTGACTAGCGAGGGAGCCAATGAGCAGTTCTTC. Its translation is CASSVTSEGANEQFF.

This clone has just one count. The genes are TRBV27 and TRBJ1-6; D possibly corresponds to TRBD1 (6 bases). Per germline, CDR1 MNHEY and CDR2 SMNVEV (reference sequence). The V end lost 6 bases, the J end lost 10 bases, and 19 bases lay between the germline ends. The CDR3 extends over 15 amino acids. DNA of the CDR3: TGTGCCAGCAGCCCGGGGACGGGTAGGGGGTCACCCCTCCACTTT. Its protein is CASSPGTGRGSPLHF.

The rearrangement uses TRBV12-5 and TRBJ2-2, with TRBD1 as a possible D gene (5 bases). From germline, CDR1 is LGHNT and CDR2 FRNRAP. V was trimmed by 1 base and J by 7 bases, leaving 7 bases between them. The CDR3 runs to 13 residues. The CDR3 protein is CASGLGGFGELFF. In nucleotides, the CDR3 is TGTGCTAGTGGTTTGGGGGGCTTCGGGGAGCTGTTTTTT.

This clone was detected once. The chain is built from TRBV6-5 and TRBJ1-2; 7 bases are shared with TRBD1. The J segment lost 5 bases and the V segment lost 5 bases, leaving 8 bases of the junction unmatched. The CDR3 is 14 amino acids. Germline V gene sequence: CDR1 MNHEY, CDR2 SVGAGI. CDR3 in DNA: TGTGCCAGCAGTCCCGGGACAGCCACGTATGGCTACACCTTC. Translation: CASSPGTATYGYTF.

CDR3 amino acids: CASSPQQVETQYF. CDR3 in DNA: TGTGCCAGCTCGCCCCAACAGGTGGAGACCCAGTACTTC. The V call is TRBV18, the J call TRBJ2-5; tentative D call: TRBD1 (5 bases). The germline CDR1 and CDR2 sequences are KGHSH and LQKENI. V shed 6 bases and J shed 5 bases, with 13 bases lying between them. CDR3 length equals 13 residues.

This chain connects TRBV7-2 to TRBJ2-3, with 7 bases identical to TRBD2. The CDR3 totals 17 residues. Germline V gene data show CDR1 as SGHTA and CDR2 as FQGNSA. The V and J ends lost 0 bases and 2 bases, in that order; junction bases with no gene match: 8. CDR3 residues: CASSLAAGTINTDTQYF. CDR3 in DNA: TGTGCCAGCAGCTTAGCAGCGGGGACCATCAACACAGATACGCAGTATTTT.

V gene TRBV7-9 combines with J gene TRBJ2-3; 9 bases align to TRBD2. The CDR3 is 16 amino acids. Germline CDR1 reads SEHNR; CDR2 reads FQNEAQ (reference sequence). The V gene end was trimmed by 5 bases and the J gene end by 2 bases; junction bases not matched to a gene: 8. CDR3 amino acids: CASSQLAGAITDTQYF. Here the CDR3 DNA reads TGTGCCAGCAGCCAATTAGCGGGAGCAATCACAGATACGCAGTATTTT.

This chain joins TRBV25-1 and TRBJ1-5; D is possibly TRBD1 (6 bases). Germline V gene sequence: CDR1 MGHDK, CDR2 SYGVNS. This CDR3 contains 14 residues. Trimming left V 4 bases short and J 5 bases short, with 12 bases between. CDR3 in amino acids: CASSGGQGYQPQHF. The CDR3 region has the DNA TGTGCCAGCAGTGGGGGGCAGGGCTATCAGCCCCAGCATTTT. The full variable domain, completed using reference TRBV25-1 and TRBJ1-5, is EADIYQTPRYLVIGTGKKITLECSQTMGHDKMYWYQQDPGMELHLIHYSYGVNSTEKGDLSSESTVSRIRTEHFPLTLESARPSHTSQYLCASSGGQGYQPQHFGDGTRLSIL.

Written as DNA, the CDR3 is TGCAGCCCCATTCCATGGGGGCACCCCATGAACACTGAAGCTTTCTTT. Its protein product is CSPIPWGHPMNTEAFF. The rearrangement uses TRBV29-1 and TRBJ1-1; D is perhaps TRBD1 (6 bases). Trimming shortened V by 8 bases and J by 0 bases, and 22 bases separated the two germline ends. Germline values: CDR1 SQVTM, CDR2 ANQGSEA. CDR3 length equals 16 residues.